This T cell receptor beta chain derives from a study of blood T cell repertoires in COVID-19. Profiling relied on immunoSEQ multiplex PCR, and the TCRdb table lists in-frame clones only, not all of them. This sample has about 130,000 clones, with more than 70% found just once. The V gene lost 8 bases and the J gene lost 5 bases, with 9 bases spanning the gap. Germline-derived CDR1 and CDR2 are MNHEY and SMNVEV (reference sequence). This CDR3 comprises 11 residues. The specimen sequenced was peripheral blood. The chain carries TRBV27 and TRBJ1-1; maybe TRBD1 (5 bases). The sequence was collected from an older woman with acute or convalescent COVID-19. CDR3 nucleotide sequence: TGTGCCAGCCGGGGGGTTACTGAAGCTTTCTTT. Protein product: CASRGVTEAFF.